The 10 T cell receptor beta chains below all came from one sample that was sequenced in a study of CD8 T cells in ankylosing spondylitis (dated by TCRdb to about 2017). Library prep was done by 5' RACE. TCRdb shows the sequencer as Illumina HiSeq 2500. TCRdb trimmed public reads at Q25 via fastp, called clones via MiXCR and kept in-frame beta chains. Each CDR3 protein gets just one entry, which takes the most common genes and DNA from the rows behind it. This sample comprises fewer than 350,000 distinct CDR3 sequences, about 9.9% of them detected only once. The top ten constitute roughly 9% of the sample. The sequencing sample was made of blood, either unsorted or a sorted T cell fraction (not recorded which). All receptors derive from a female donor with ankylosing spondylitis or in good health (not recorded which).

Remarks on this clonotype: One base away lies a much larger clone, so this may be a sequencing read error. The V call is TRBV10-3, the J call TRBJ2-7; D remains unclear. V shed 5 bases and J shed 3 bases, with 29 bases lying between them. The germline gives CDR1 ENHRY, CDR2 SYGVKD. The CDR3 consists of 19 residues. The CDR3 loop is CAISSFWQADLPQHYEQYF. CDR3 nucleotide sequence: TGTGCCATCAGTTCCTTTTGGCAGGCAGACCTACCTCAACACTACGAGCAGTACTTC.

This clonotype was found a few times. Being one base from a much bigger clone, this may be a read error. The gene calls are TRBV5-1 and TRBJ2-5; no firm D call. CDR1 and CDR2 from the germline V gene are SGHRS and YFSETQ. The CDR3 runs to 13 residues. Trimming took off 0 bases at V and 3 bases at J, with 6 bases between the two ends. CDR3 region: CASSLGAEETQYF. CDR3 DNA sequence: TGCGCCAGCAGCTTGGGGGCAGAAGAGACCCAGTACTTC. Full variable domain (outside the CDR3, taken from reference TRBV5-1 and TRBJ2-5): KAGVTQTPRYLIKTRGQQVTLSCSPISGHRSVSWYQQTPGQGLQFLFEYFSETQRNKGNFPGRFSGRQFSNSRSEMNVSTLELGDSALYLCASSLGAEETQYFGPGTRLLVL.

This clonotype was recorded at least ten times. J is TRBJ1-4 and V is TRBV20-1, with unresolved D. Deletions cut 3 bases from V and 0 bases from J, with 8 bases between. There are 14 residues in the CDR3. Germline lookup yields CDR1 DFQATT and CDR2 SNEGSKA (reference sequence). Here the CDR3 DNA reads TGCAGTGCTAGCAGAACCCCAACTAATGAAAAACTGTTTTTT. Its protein product is CSASRTPTNEKLFF.

This clonotype came up many times. CDR3 protein: CASSAVGTGNYGYTF. In DNA, the CDR3 is TGTGCCAGCAGCGCCGTCGGGACGGGTAACTATGGCTACACCTTC. V gene TRBV9 combines with J gene TRBJ1-2, with D possibly TRBD1 on 5 matching bases. The CDR3 loop spans 15 amino acids. Trimming removed 3 bases at V and 1 base at J, with 13 bases between. From germline, CDR1 is SGDLS and CDR2 YYNGEE.

The J gene is TRBJ1-1, the V gene TRBV2; D is ambiguous. This CDR3 has 11 residues. The V end lost 6 bases, the J end lost 6 bases, and 8 bases lay between the germline ends. Germline CDR1 is SNHLY and CDR2 is FYNNEI. CDR3 in DNA: TGTGCCAGCAGCGGGGTTCCTGAAGCTTTCTTT. It is translated as CASSGVPEAFF.

Turning to this clonotype: This may be a read error, as it is one base from a much larger clone. The chain couples TRBV20-1 to TRBJ1-5; the D gene is possibly TRBD1 (5 bases). The CDR3 contains 14 residues. The germline CDR1 and CDR2 sequences are DFQATT and SNEGSKA (reference sequence). CDR3 in DNA: TGCAGTGCAACCGACGGGGCAAGCAATCATCCCCAGCATTTT. It is translated as CSATDGASNHPQHF.

Comment on this clonotype: A much larger clone lies a single base off, so this may be a read error. The chain joins TRBV6-1 to TRBJ1-3, with D perhaps matching TRBD1 (6 bases). The V gene lost 3 bases and the J gene lost 0 bases, with 18 bases spanning the gap. CDR1 is MNHNS and CDR2 is SASEGT in the germline V gene. The CDR3 extends over 18 amino acids. CDR3 nucleotides: TGTGCCAGCAGTGATGTAAGGGACGGGGGGCGCTCTGGAAACACCATATATTTT. It yields the protein CASSDVRDGGRSGNTIYF.

This clonotype was observed a handful of times. The chain recombines TRBV18 with TRBJ1-1, with a possible D match to TRBD1 (5 bases). V was shortened by 5 bases and J by 0 bases, with 13 bases between the two germline ends. The CDR3 is 15 residues long. CDR1 KGHSH and CDR2 LQKENI come from the germline V gene. CDR3 residues: CASSKGTGMNTEAFF. CDR3 DNA: TGTGCCAGCTCAAAAGGGACCGGGATGAACACTGAAGCTTTCTTT.

The chain couples TRBV20-1 to TRBJ1-5, with a possible D match to TRBD1 (6 bases). Per germline, CDR1 DFQATT and CDR2 SNEGSKA (reference sequence). Deletions cut 2 bases from V and 2 bases from J, with 13 bases between. The CDR3 has 15 residues. The DNA for the CDR3 is TGCAGTGCTAGATCTGTGGCAGGGGGCAATCAGCCCCAGCATTTT. Amino acid sequence: CSARSVAGGNQPQHF.

CDR3 nucleotides: TGTGCCAGCAGCTTAGGACCGGGAGACAGAGGCTCCTACAATGAGCAGTTCTTC. Translation: CASSLGPGDRGSYNEQFF. The chain carries TRBV11-1 and TRBJ2-1; tentatively, D is TRBD2 (6 bases). V dropped 1 base and J dropped 0 bases, with 16 bases sitting between them. Germline V gene data show CDR1 as SGHAT and CDR2 as FQDESV (reference sequence). The CDR3 is made up of 18 amino acids.